The T cell receptor (beta chain) under discussion was sequenced for a study of chemoradiotherapy in HPV16-positive cancers. Overall study results and limits: Non-HPV-specific T cells did not expand in tumors during treatment, whereas candidate HPV-specific clones and E7-related motifs did. Functional assays defining HPV-specific T cells used only a couple of HPV16-positive patients.

Here immunoSEQ multiplex PCR was the method, and the copy in TCRdb shows in-frame clones only, minus some. The table lists some 16,000 clones, roughly 79% of them singletons, with around 9.9% in the top ten. This CDR3 spans 16 amino acids. With 1 base removed from V and 0 bases from J, the gap between germline ends came to 13 bases. Germline V gene sequence: CDR1 LGHNA, CDR2 YNFKEQ. About this clone: The target antigen is unknown.

This clonotype was obtained from a human donor with HPV-associated anogenital cancer. Sampling was performed from a patient who underwent chemoradiotherapy. This sequence joins TRBV4-2 and TRBJ2-7; tentatively, D is TRBD1 or TRBD2 (5 bases each). CDR3 bases: TGTGCCAGCAGCCAAGCCGCCAGGGACCGCTCCTACGAGCAGTACTTC. Translating gives CASSQAARDRSYEQYF.